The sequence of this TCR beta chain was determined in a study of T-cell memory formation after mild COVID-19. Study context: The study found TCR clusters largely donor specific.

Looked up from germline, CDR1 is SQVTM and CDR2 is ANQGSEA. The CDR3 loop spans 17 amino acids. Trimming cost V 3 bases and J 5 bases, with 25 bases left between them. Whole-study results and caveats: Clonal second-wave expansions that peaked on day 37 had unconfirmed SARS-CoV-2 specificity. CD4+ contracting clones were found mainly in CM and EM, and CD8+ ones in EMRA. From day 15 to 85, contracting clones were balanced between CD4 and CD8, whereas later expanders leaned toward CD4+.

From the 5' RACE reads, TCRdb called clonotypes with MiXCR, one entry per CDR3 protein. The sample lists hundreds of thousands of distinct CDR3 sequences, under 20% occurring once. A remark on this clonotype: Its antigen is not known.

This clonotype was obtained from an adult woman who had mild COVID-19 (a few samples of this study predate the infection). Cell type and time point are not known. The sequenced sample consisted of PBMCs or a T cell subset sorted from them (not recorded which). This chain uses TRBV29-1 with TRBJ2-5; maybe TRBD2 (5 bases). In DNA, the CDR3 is TGCAGCGTTGATGGACTGGACGGTGAGATCGAGGAGGAGACCCAGTACTTC. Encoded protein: CSVDGLDGEIEEETQYF.